Presented here are 3 T cell receptor beta chains from one specimen sequenced in a study of T cell repertoires in cytomegalovirus infection. Each CDR3 protein gets one entry after TCRdb re-called the reads with MiXCR. Here the sample spans approximately 260,000 distinct CDR3 sequences, approximately 17% being singletons. The material sequenced was CD8+ T cells from PBMCs. The receptors shown here come from a human donor in good health (CMV status not recorded). Some clones in this sample may be carry-over from other donors' samples.

This clonotype was seen ten or more times. The chain carries TRBV7-9 and TRBJ2-7; the D gene is possibly TRBD1 (5 bases). Trimming left V 2 bases short and J 5 bases short, with 10 bases between. The V gene's germline CDR1 is SEHNR and CDR2 FQNEAQ (reference sequence). The length of the CDR3 is 13 residues. The CDR3, as DNA: TGTGCCAGCAGCTTACAGGGTGTTAACGAGCAGTACTTC. It yields the protein CASSLQGVNEQYF.

This clonotype was counted many times. This sequence joins TRBV7-6 and TRBJ2-3, with TRBD2 matching over 9 bases. Losses at the gene ends were 8 bases for V and 2 bases for J; bases not matched to a gene: 11. CDR1 is SGHVS, CDR2 FNYEAQ, per germline. The CDR3 has 16 amino acids. The CDR3 region is CASLPRLAENTDTQYF. The CDR3 DNA reads TGTGCCAGCCTTCCTCGACTAGCGGAGAACACAGATACGCAGTATTTT.

The chain is built from TRBV7-9 and TRBJ2-3, with 9 positions matching TRBD2. V shed 5 bases, J shed 2 bases, and the junction held 23 bases outside the gene matches. Germline V gives CDR1 SEHNR, CDR2 FQNEAQ (reference sequence). CDR3 length: 21 residues. The DNA of the CDR3 is TGTGCCAGCAGCATCCCCCTAGCGGGGAGTCATCGGTGGTGGGACACAGATACGCAGTATTTT. Its protein product is CASSIPLAGSHRWWDTDTQYF.